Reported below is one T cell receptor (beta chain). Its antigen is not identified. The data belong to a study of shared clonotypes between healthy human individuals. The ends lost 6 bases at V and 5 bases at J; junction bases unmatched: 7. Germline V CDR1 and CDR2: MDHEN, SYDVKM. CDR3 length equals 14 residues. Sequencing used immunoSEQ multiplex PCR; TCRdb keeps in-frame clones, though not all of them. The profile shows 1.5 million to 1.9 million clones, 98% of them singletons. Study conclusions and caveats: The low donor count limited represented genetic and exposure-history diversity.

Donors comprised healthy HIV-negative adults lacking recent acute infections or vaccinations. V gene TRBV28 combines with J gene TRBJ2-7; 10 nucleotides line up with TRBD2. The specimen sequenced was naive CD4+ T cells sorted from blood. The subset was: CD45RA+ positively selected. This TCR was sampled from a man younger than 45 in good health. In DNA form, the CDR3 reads TGTGCCAGCAGCCTTCTGGGACTAGCGAACGAGCAGTACTTC. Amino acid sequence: CASSLLGLANEQYF.